This T cell receptor beta chain was sequenced in a study of cytomegalovirus exposure and HLA in healthy donors. A note on this clone: Its antigen is currently unknown.

Study results and limitations: Listed as cytomegalovirus-associated were about 160 TCR beta chains. Cytomegalovirus status was reportedly diagnosed by the classifier with high sensitivity and specificity.

The CDR3 spans 14 residues. CDR1 and CDR2 (germline): GTSNPN, SVGIG (reference sequence). The V end lost 4 bases, the J end lost 1 base, and 14 bases lay between the germline ends. TCRdb's copy holds only in-frame clones and misses some; the assay was immunoSEQ multiplex PCR. The sample consists of tens of thousands of clones, 94% of them appearing once. Material for sequencing was PBMCs. The clonotype originates from a woman aged 18-30 years in good health and CMV-seronegative. The chain combines TRBV30 with TRBJ2-7; D possibly corresponds to TRBD2 (5 bases). CDR3 protein: CAWNNRGNSYEQYF. DNA for the CDR3: TGTGCCTGGAATAATCGAGGGAATTCCTACGAGCAGTACTTC.